Listed here are 27 T cell receptor beta chains from one sample, sequenced in a study of T cell responses to AZD1222 COVID-19 vaccine (dated by TCRdb to about 2021). To prepare the library, the immunoSEQ multiplex PCR assay was applied. TCRdb obtained this table from immuneACCESS and retained in-frame rearrangements with V and J assigned. These tables miss some clones; where compared with another copy, unresolved V genes account for less than half of the shortfall, and the remainder is unexplained. The sample records about 120,000 clones, about nine tenths of which are singletons. The top ten constitute about 6.5% of the sample. The meaning of the sample's time point label: about 28 days (+/-7) after the second vaccine dose. This specimen consisted of peripheral blood, obtained 28 days after the second AZD1222 dose. The receptors originated from an adult who received the AZD1222 COVID-19 vaccine.

The chain uses TRBV7-2 and TRBJ1-3, with unresolved D. Looked up from germline, CDR1 is SGHTA and CDR2 is FQGNSA. The germline V and J ends were trimmed by 5 bases and 5 bases, with 13 bases remaining between them. The CDR3 is made up of 14 amino acids. CDR3 DNA: TGTGCCAGCAGCCAACTGGGTAGTAGAAACACCATATATTTT. Amino acids: CASSQLGSRNTIYF.

The J gene is TRBJ2-7, the V gene TRBV9, with TRBD1 matching 9 bases. The CDR3 is 15 amino acids. V was clipped by 0 bases and J by 2 bases; unmatched bases: 3. CDR1 is SGDLS and CDR2 is YYNGEE in the germline V gene. CDR3 sequence (DNA): TGTGCCAGCAGCGTAGGGGGACAGGGTACCTACGAGCAGTACTTC. It codes for CASSVGGQGTYEQYF.

The chain combines TRBV28 with TRBJ2-7, with D unclear. Germline CDR1 MDHEN, CDR2 SYDVKM. CDR3 length equals 12 residues. V was shortened by 4 bases and J by 1 base, with 5 bases between the two germline ends. CDR3 in amino acids: CASSYKSYEQYF. The CDR3 coding sequence is TGTGCCAGCAGTTACAAGTCCTACGAGCAGTACTTC. Full variable domain (outside the CDR3, taken from reference TRBV28 and TRBJ2-7): DVKVTQSSRYLVKRTGEKVFLECVQDMDHENMFWYRQDPGLGLRLIYFSYDVKMKEKGDIPEGYSVSREKKERFSLILESASTNQTSMYLCASSYKSYEQYFGPGTRLTVT.

The rearrangement uses TRBV29-1 and TRBJ2-5; D ambiguous. Germline values: CDR1 SQVTM, CDR2 ANQGSEA. Between the trimmed V and J ends, which lost 8 bases and 4 bases, there was a span of 11 bases. The CDR3 runs 11 residues. The CDR3 DNA sequence: TGCAGCAGTTCGTTTGGAGAGACCCAGTACTTC. It encodes CSSSFGETQYF. Combining the CDR3 with reference TRBV29-1 and TRBJ2-5 gives the whole variable domain SAVISQKPSRDICQRGTSLTIQCQVDSQVTMMFWYRQQPGQSLTLIATANQGSEATYESGFVIDKFPISRPNLTFSTLTVSNMSPEDSSIYLCSSSFGETQYFGPGTRLLVL.

The CDR3: CASSPWTEATNEKLFF. The DNA of the CDR3 is TGTGCCAGCAGCCCTTGGACGGAAGCAACTAATGAAAAACTGTTTTTT. The chain recombines TRBV7-8 with TRBJ1-4; no clear D gene. Germline lookup yields CDR1 SGHVS and CDR2 FQNEAQ. The CDR3 spans 16 residues. V was pared by 5 bases and J by 0 bases, with 13 bases between.

V usage is TRBV11-1 and J usage is TRBJ2-3, with 9 bases lining up with TRBD2. Germline assignment: CDR1 SGHAT and CDR2 FQDESV (reference sequence). Unmatched junction bases numbered 5, after V lost 2 bases and J lost 2 bases. The CDR3 is 16 amino acids. CDR3 DNA sequence: TGTGCCAGCAGCTTATGGCTAGCGGGGTACACAGATACGCAGTATTTT. Amino acid sequence: CASSLWLAGYTDTQYF.

The gene calls are TRBV6-5 and TRBJ2-7, with 8 bases aligning to TRBD1. Germline assignment: CDR1 MNHEY and CDR2 SVGAGI. This CDR3 region has 13 residues. Trimming at V came to 6 bases and at J to 3 bases, leaving 4 bases not matched to a gene. In nucleotides, the CDR3 is TGTGCCAGCAGCTCCGGGACAGGCTACGAGCAGTACTTC. Protein product: CASSSGTGYEQYF.

CDR3 nucleotides: TGTGCCAGCAGAAACGGTCTCCCTAGCTCCTACGAGCAGTACTTC. It encodes CASRNGLPSSYEQYF. V gene TRBV5-5 combines with J gene TRBJ2-7; D is ambiguous. The V gene's germline CDR1 is SGHKS and CDR2 YYEKEE (reference sequence). With 5 bases removed from V and 0 bases from J, the gap between germline ends came to 15 bases. CDR3 length equals 15 residues.

This rearrangement joins TRBV4-1 to TRBJ1-2, with D uncertain. V was pared by 1 base and J by 1 base, with 7 bases between. CDR1 is MGHRA and CDR2 is YSYEKL in the germline V gene. This CDR3 is built from 14 residues. The CDR3 sequence is CASSQGMGNYGYTF. CDR3 coding DNA: TGCGCCAGCAGCCAAGGGATGGGTAACTATGGCTACACCTTC.

This clone was observed a few times. This chain links TRBV28 with TRBJ1-4, with a tentative D call TRBD1 (5 bases). Per germline, CDR1 MDHEN and CDR2 SYDVKM. The V gene lost 4 bases and the J gene lost 7 bases, with 13 bases spanning the gap. The CDR3 length is 14 residues. CDR3 in DNA: TGTGCCAGCAGTTCGTCGGGACGGATTGAAAAACTGTTTTTT. Translating it yields CASSSSGRIEKLFF.

J is TRBJ2-3 and V is TRBV10-3, with 9 bases aligning to TRBD2. The CDR3 covers 15 residues. Trimming at V came to 9 bases and at J to 5 bases, leaving 12 bases not matched to a gene. The germline V gene has CDR1 ENHRY and CDR2 SYGVKD. The CDR3 sequence is CAIAGGRQSGDTQYF. CDR3 coding DNA: TGTGCCATAGCGGGGGGAAGGCAGTCCGGAGATACGCAGTATTTT.

CDR3 residues: CASSPLTGVNTEAFF. CDR3 in DNA: TGTGCCAGCTCACCTTTGACAGGGGTGAACACTGAAGCTTTCTTT. The chain joins TRBV18 to TRBJ1-1; TRBD1 matches at 8 bases. The CDR3 length is 15 residues. Germline trimming cut 3 bases from V and 0 bases from J; bases unmatched to any gene: 3. Germline CDR1 reads KGHSH; CDR2 reads LQKENI.

The V gene is TRBV18, the J gene TRBJ1-1, with D possibly TRBD1 on 5 matching bases. Trimming cost V 0 bases and J 0 bases, with 8 bases left between them. Looked up from germline, CDR1 is KGHSH and CDR2 is LQKENI. This CDR3 comprises 15 residues. In nucleotides, the CDR3 is TGTGCCAGCTCACCACCTGGAGGGGTGAACACTGAAGCTTTCTTT. This gives the protein CASSPPGGVNTEAFF.

The V and J genes are TRBV11-2 and TRBJ1-6, with D hard to call. The length of the CDR3 is 14 residues. Germline CDR1 and CDR2: SGHAT and FQNNGV. The V gene lost 1 base and the J gene lost 10 bases, with 11 bases spanning the gap. The CDR3: CASSLVVRGSPLHF. CDR3 DNA sequence: TGTGCCAGCAGCTTAGTAGTGCGGGGATCACCCCTCCACTTT.

The chain has TRBV27 and TRBJ2-3; 8 positions match TRBD2. CDR1 and CDR2 (germline): MNHEY, SMNVEV (reference sequence). CDR3 length: 16 amino acids. V shed 4 bases, J shed 2 bases, and the junction held 8 bases outside the gene matches. CDR3 nucleotides: TGTGCCAGCAGTTACCGCGGGGGGACCACCACAGATACGCAGTATTTT. This codes for CASSYRGGTTTDTQYF.

This clone appeared a single time. For the CDR3, the DNA is TGCAGCGTTTCCGATGGGAACTACGAGCAGTACTTC. Protein sequence: CSVSDGNYEQYF. The J gene is TRBJ2-7, the V gene TRBV29-1; D remains ambiguous. The CDR3 spans 12 residues. Trimming pared 5 bases from V and 3 bases from J, leaving 11 bases between. Per germline, CDR1 SQVTM and CDR2 ANQGSEA.

The genes are TRBV6-6 and TRBJ1-1, with 7 bases lining up with TRBD1. V shed 5 bases, J shed 1 base, and the junction held 13 bases outside the gene matches. CDR1 and CDR2 from the germline V gene are MNHNY and SVGAGI (reference sequence). CDR3 length: 17 residues. The CDR3 coding sequence is TGTGCCAGCAGTCAACTTCAAGGGGGCCCGCCGAACACTGAAGCTTTCTTT. Its protein product is CASSQLQGGPPNTEAFF.

The V and J genes are TRBV12-3 or TRBV12-4 and TRBJ1-1; no reliable D call. V dropped 5 bases and J dropped 6 bases, with 13 bases sitting between them. This CDR3 is 13 amino acids long. Written as DNA, the CDR3 is TGTGCCAGCAGTGCCCCAGAGGGCCCTGAAGCTTTCTTT. Its protein product is CASSAPEGPEAFF.

The rearrangement joins TRBV27 to TRBJ2-7, with 8 bases aligning to TRBD1. Germline V gene data show CDR1 as MNHEY and CDR2 as SMNVEV (reference sequence). After removal of 6 bases from V and 3 bases from J, the junction contained 13 bases not matched to a gene. This CDR3 has 16 amino acids. CDR3 DNA: TGTGCCAGCAGACCCGCGGAGGGGGACAGGTTCTACGAGCAGTACTTC. Its protein product is CASRPAEGDRFYEQYF.

This chain connects TRBV5-1 to TRBJ2-2, with 12 bases aligning to TRBD2. V dropped 4 bases and J dropped 6; count of bases not matched to a gene: 4. Germline-derived CDR1 and CDR2 are SGHRS and YFSETQ. The CDR3 extends over 15 amino acids. The CDR3 DNA reads TGCGCCAGCAGCGCCCCTAGCGGGGGGGCCGGGGAGCTGTTTTTT. This translates into CASSAPSGGAGELFF. Filled out from reference TRBV5-1 and TRBJ2-2, the complete variable domain reads KAGVTQTPRYLIKTRGQQVTLSCSPISGHRSVSWYQQTPGQGLQFLFEYFSETQRNKGNFPGRFSGRQFSNSRSEMNVSTLELGDSALYLCASSAPSGGAGELFFGEGSRLTVL.

CDR3 sequence: CAITQGPADEAFF. The CDR3 region has the DNA TGTGCCATCACCCAGGGGCCAGCGGATGAAGCTTTCTTT. The chain uses TRBV10-3 and TRBJ1-1; weak D call: TRBD1 (6 bases). V shed 7 bases and J shed 7 bases, with 16 bases lying between them. Per the germline V gene, CDR1 is ENHRY and CDR2 is SYGVKD. This CDR3 contains 13 residues.

CDR3 residues: CASSHRHGEAFF. The CDR3 bases are TGTGCCAGCAGCCACAGACACGGTGAAGCTTTCTTT. This chain links TRBV6-2 or TRBV6-3 with TRBJ1-1; D gene unclear. This CDR3 has 12 amino acids. Trimming stripped 6 bases from V and 7 bases from J, with 12 bases between. Germline loops: CDR1 MNHEY, CDR2 SVGEGT.

This clone showed up just once. The rearrangement links TRBV2 to TRBJ1-1, with 11 bases identical to TRBD1. Trimming took 6 bases from V and 1 from J; bases not matched to a gene: 1. Germline CDR1 SNHLY, CDR2 FYNNEI. This CDR3 spans 14 amino acids. CDR3 residues: CASSGQGANTEAFF. For the CDR3, the DNA is TGTGCCAGCAGCGGACAGGGGGCGAACACTGAAGCTTTCTTT.

The chain recombines TRBV3-1 (or the pseudogene TRBV3-2) with TRBJ1-6; D remains ambiguous. The ends were cut back, 7 bases at V and 9 bases at J, with 16 bases in the middle. Germline V lookup: CDR1 LGHDT, CDR2 YNNKEL (reference sequence). CDR3 length equals 14 residues. CDR3 in DNA: TGTGCCAGCAATTCCGGGCCATTTGGTTCACCCCTCCACTTT. It is translated as CASNSGPFGSPLHF.

The chain couples TRBV11-2 to TRBJ2-5, with D perhaps matching TRBD2 (6 bases). Germline assignment: CDR1 SGHAT and CDR2 FQNNGV. V shed 2 bases and J shed 10 bases, with 17 bases lying between them. This CDR3 has 14 amino acids. This CDR3 is CASSLIDDRGIQYF. The CDR3 bases are TGTGCCAGCAGCTTAATAGACGACCGGGGGATCCAGTACTTC.

The rearrangement joins TRBV28 to TRBJ1-2, with D unclear. This CDR3 comprises 14 residues. The V gene's germline CDR1 is MDHEN and CDR2 SYDVKM. V gave up 6 bases and J gave up 4 bases, with 15 bases separating them. CDR3 DNA: TGTGCCAGCAGCCTCGGACGGGGATTCTATGGCTACACCTTC. Translating gives CASSLGRGFYGYTF.

As regards this clone: This same CDR3 is encoded by further DNA sequences in the sample. The V call is TRBV12-3 or TRBV12-4, the J call TRBJ2-3; D remains ambiguous. The CDR3 sequence is 11 residues long. The V end was cut by 1 base, the J end by 8 bases, with 4 bases between. CDR3 DNA: TGTGCCAGCAGTTTAGAAGGTACGCAGTATTTT. Its protein is CASSLEGTQYF.